The 13 T cell receptor beta chains listed next were all sequenced from one sample in a study of cytomegalovirus exposure and HLA in healthy donors. TCRdb's copy holds only in-frame clones and misses some; the assay was immunoSEQ multiplex PCR. The sample yields 200,000 or so clones, 87% seen once. The sequenced sample consisted of PBMCs. Receptor source: a woman in her late teens or twenties in good health and CMV-seropositive.

This clone was recorded once. J is TRBJ2-7 and V is TRBV28, with a weak D call TRBD1 (6 bases). The CDR3 extends over 15 amino acids. Deletions cut 5 bases from V and 0 bases from J, with 14 bases between. Germline V gene lookup returns CDR1 MDHEN and CDR2 SYDVKM. The CDR3 here is CASSNDLQGSYEQYF. CDR3 in DNA: TGTGCCAGCAGTAACGACCTACAGGGCTCCTACGAGCAGTACTTC.

This clone was observed a handful of times. The genes are TRBV27 and TRBJ2-1; D gene ambiguous. Between the trimmed V and J ends, which lost 3 bases and 7 bases, there was a span of 4 bases. The CDR3 runs 11 residues. Per the germline V gene, CDR1 is MNHEY and CDR2 is SMNVEV (reference sequence). The CDR3 region is CASSFENEQFF. CDR3 bases: TGTGCCAGCAGTTTTGAGAATGAGCAGTTCTTC.

V and J are TRBV5-1 and TRBJ1-1, with TRBD1 matching 11 bases. V was pared by 4 bases and J by 6 bases, with 5 bases of the junction left unmatched. The CDR3 spans 14 residues. Germline-derived CDR1 and CDR2 are SGHRS and YFSETQ. The CDR3 sequence is CASSLGQGAPEAFF. The CDR3, as DNA: TGCGCCAGCAGCCTTGGACAGGGGGCCCCTGAAGCTTTCTTT.

CDR3 protein: CASSQGGGSNQPQHF. As DNA, the CDR3 is TGCGCCAGCAGCCAAGGCGGAGGCAGTAATCAGCCCCAGCATTTT. The chain recombines TRBV4-1 with TRBJ1-5; D not certain. V dropped 1 base and J dropped 4 bases, with 11 bases sitting between them. The CDR3 spans 15 residues. The germline V gene encodes CDR1 MGHRA and CDR2 YSYEKL.

This clone was counted once. V and J are TRBV7-9 and TRBJ2-7, with 8 bases matching TRBD1. The CDR3 length is 14 residues. V lost 4 bases to trimming and J lost 4 bases; unmatched junction nucleotides: 6. CDR1 and CDR2 from the germline V gene are SEHNR and FQNEAQ (reference sequence). The CDR3 spells CASSSGTGGYEQYF. Written as DNA, the CDR3 is TGTGCCAGCAGCTCCGGGACAGGAGGATACGAGCAGTACTTC.

V is TRBV4-2 and J is TRBJ2-7, with 13 bases aligning to TRBD2. This CDR3 region has 16 residues. The V and J ends lost 0 bases and 2 bases, in that order; junction bases with no gene match: 1. Germline V lookup: CDR1 LGHNA, CDR2 YNFKEQ. The CDR3 coding sequence is TGTGCCAGCAGCCAAGAGGGGACTAGCGGGGCCTACGAGCAGTACTTC. Protein sequence: CASSQEGTSGAYEQYF.

The chain has TRBV5-1 and TRBJ2-7; the D is unclear. Trimming removed 2 bases at V and 2 bases at J, with 8 bases between. This CDR3 comprises 13 residues. Germline-derived CDR1 and CDR2 are SGHRS and YFSETQ. CDR3: CASSLTVTYEQYF. CDR3 sequence (DNA): TGCGCCAGCAGCTTAACAGTCACCTACGAGCAGTACTTC.

The V and J genes are TRBV9 and TRBJ1-5, with 9 bases fitting TRBD1. V gave up 4 bases and J gave up 6 bases; unmatched junction bases: 2. Germline values: CDR1 SGDLS, CDR2 YYNGEE. CDR3 size: 13 residues. For the CDR3, the DNA is TGTGCCAGCAGCTCGGGACAGGGTCAGCCCCAGCATTTT. It encodes CASSSGQGQPQHF.

The chain links TRBV6-4 to TRBJ1-1; D not resolved. Germline CDR1 reads MRHNA; CDR2 reads SNTAGT. Between the trimmed V and J ends, which lost 2 bases and 4 bases, there was a span of 11 bases. The CDR3 runs 14 residues. The CDR3 sequence: CASSDGPTGTEAFF. In DNA, the CDR3 is TGTGCCAGCAGTGACGGGCCAACCGGCACTGAAGCTTTCTTT.

This chain connects TRBV11-1 to TRBJ2-1; no clear D. CDR1 SGHAT and CDR2 FQDESV come from the germline V gene (reference sequence). This CDR3 comprises 13 residues. V shed 1 base and J shed 1 base, with 2 bases lying between them. Written as DNA, the CDR3 is TGTGCCAGCAGCTTAGTATCCTACAATGAGCAGTTCTTC. Protein product: CASSLVSYNEQFF.

This chain uses TRBV29-1 with TRBJ1-2; weak D call: TRBD1 (5 bases). Germline lookup yields CDR1 SQVTM and CDR2 ANQGSEA. The CDR3 is 15 amino acids. V gave up 4 bases and J gave up 4 bases, with 19 bases separating them. The CDR3 sequence is CSVASPTGQGYGYTF. CDR3 nucleotide sequence: TGCAGCGTTGCAAGTCCTACCGGGCAGGGCTATGGCTACACCTTC. Full variable domain (outside the CDR3, taken from reference TRBV29-1 and TRBJ1-2): SAVISQKPSRDICQRGTSLTIQCQVDSQVTMMFWYRQQPGQSLTLIATANQGSEATYESGFVIDKFPISRPNLTFSTLTVSNMSPEDSSIYLCSVASPTGQGYGYTFGSGTRLTVV.

V is TRBV5-1 and J is TRBJ2-3; D is ambiguous. Between the trimmed V and J ends, which lost 0 bases and 4 bases, there was a span of 12 bases. The CDR3 totals 15 residues. The V gene's germline CDR1 is SGHRS and CDR2 YFSETQ. The CDR3 bases are TGCGCCAGCAGCTTGGTGTCTGGGCACGCAGATACGCAGTATTTT. It encodes CASSLVSGHADTQYF.

The chain employs TRBV10-3 and TRBJ1-5; 8 nucleotides line up with TRBD1. The germline V gene has CDR1 ENHRY and CDR2 SYGVKD. V was clipped by 8 bases and J by 2 bases; unmatched bases: 11. This CDR3 is 16 amino acids long. The CDR3 loop reads CAIGAGGTGGNQPQHF. The CDR3 region has the DNA TGTGCCATCGGGGCAGGGGGCACTGGCGGCAATCAGCCCCAGCATTTT.